Shown below are 3 T cell receptor beta chains from a single sample sequenced in a study of blood T cell repertoires in COVID-19. The protocol was immunoSEQ multiplex PCR, while the TCRdb copy is restricted to in-frame clones and leaves out a portion. Of fewer than 500,000 clones detected, roughly 89% appear once; the ten largest clones hold 0.7% to 0.85%. Sequenced: peripheral blood. The receptors shown here come from a man between 18 and 35 years old with COVID-19, enrolled during active disease.

This clone was observed a few times. This chain uses TRBV27 with TRBJ2-1; D possibly corresponds to TRBD2 (6 bases). Germline CDR1 reads MNHEY; CDR2 reads SMNVEV (reference sequence). There are 16 residues in the CDR3. V shed 2 bases and J shed 0 bases, with 11 bases lying between them. CDR3 in DNA: TGTGCCAGCAGTTTACCCCGGACTAACTCCTACAATGAGCAGTTCTTC. Its protein is CASSLPRTNSYNEQFF.

The chain recombines TRBV4-2 with TRBJ1-2; no definite D call. The germline V gene has CDR1 LGHNA and CDR2 YNFKEQ. This CDR3 spans 14 amino acids. Trimming took 0 bases from V and 10 from J, leaving 15 bases between them. CDR3 protein: CASSQDIGELDYTF. As DNA, the CDR3 is TGTGCCAGCAGCCAAGATATAGGAGAGCTAGACTACACCTTC.

The chain is built from TRBV28 and TRBJ2-5, with 7 bases lining up with TRBD2. Germline trimming cut 5 bases from V and 5 bases from J; bases unmatched to any gene: 8. Germline loops: CDR1 MDHEN, CDR2 SYDVKM. This CDR3 spans 14 amino acids. The CDR3 sequence: CASSRGGPRETQYF. The DNA of the CDR3 is TGTGCCAGCAGTCGCGGGGGACCGCGGGAGACCCAGTACTTC.